The present entry profiles one T cell receptor beta chain with its context. The data originate from a study of blood T cell repertoires in COVID-19. Study summary: Sites across the United States, Italy and Spain contributed samples from acute and convalescent COVID-19. PBMCs, B-cell-depleted T cells, or T cells were the source of the cDNA or gDNA that made up the material.

V was pared by 4 bases and J by 5 bases, with 15 bases between. Germline V gives CDR1 SGHKS, CDR2 YYEKEE (reference sequence). The CDR3 is 15 amino acids. Original handling: Quantification of nucleated cells was approximated via reference gene primer amplification. Data came from immunoSEQ multiplex PCR; TCRdb stores just in-frame clones and leaves some out. V and J calls and clone size are those listed in that table; D and trimming were worked out from the DNA. The profile shows some 80,000 clones, about 80% of them singletons. This chain links TRBV5-5 with TRBJ1-4; D perhaps matches TRBD1 (5 bases). The specimen sequenced was peripheral blood. The receptor's source is a man at least 80 years old with acute or convalescent COVID-19. The CDR3 protein is CASSLGGNSNEKLFF. Here the CDR3 DNA reads TGTGCCAGCAGCCTTGGGGGGAACTCAAATGAAAAACTGTTTTTT.